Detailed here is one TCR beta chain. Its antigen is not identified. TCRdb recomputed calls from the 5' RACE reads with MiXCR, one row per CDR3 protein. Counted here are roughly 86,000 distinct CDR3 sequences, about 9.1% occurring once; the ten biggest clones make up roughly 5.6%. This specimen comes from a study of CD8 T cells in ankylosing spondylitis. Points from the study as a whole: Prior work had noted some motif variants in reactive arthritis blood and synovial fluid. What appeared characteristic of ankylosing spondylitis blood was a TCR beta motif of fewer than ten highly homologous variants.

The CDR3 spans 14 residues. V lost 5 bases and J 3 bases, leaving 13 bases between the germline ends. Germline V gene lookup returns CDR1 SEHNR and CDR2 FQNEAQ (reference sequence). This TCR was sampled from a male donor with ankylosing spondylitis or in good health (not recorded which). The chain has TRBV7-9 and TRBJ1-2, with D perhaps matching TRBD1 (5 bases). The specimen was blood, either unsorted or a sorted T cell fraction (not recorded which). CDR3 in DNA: TGTGCCAGCAGCCGCGACAGATTCGACTATGGCTACACCTTC. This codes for CASSRDRFDYGYTF.